These T cell receptor beta chains were read from a single sample in a study of identical twins. Via MiXCR, TCRdb re-called the 5' RACE reads, giving one row per CDR3 protein. The profile shows 500,000 or so distinct CDR3 sequences, around 14% of them singletons. The same specimen was also included in a second study, on yellow fever vaccine responses in identical twins.

Sequenced: CD4+ T cells sorted from blood. The receptors here all came from a woman younger than 30 in good health. CDR3s include the opening cysteine and the closing phenylalanine or tryptophan. The D gene is left open where the match is weak. Not all rows give a size; the values are once, few, many and, for expanded clones, a class.

cdr3_nt | cdr3_aa | v_call | d_call | j_call | clone_size
TGTGCCAGCAGTTCAGTTGGCAGGGTAAACGAGCAGTACTTC | CASSSVGRVNEQYF | TRBV6-5 | . | TRBJ2-7 | .
TGCGCCAGCGGTCGGACAGGCCTCGGGGAGACCCAGTACTTC | CASGRTGLGETQYF | TRBV5-1 | TRBD1 | TRBJ2-5 | few
TGCGCCAGCAGCCAAGATACCGGGGTCGGGAGTCCCTACGAGCAGTACTTC | CASSQDTGVGSPYEQYF | TRBV4-3 | . | TRBJ2-7 | .
TGCAGTGCTCAGAGAGGGAGTTTCGACCAGTTCTTC | CSAQRGSFDQFF | TRBV20-1 | . | TRBJ2-1 | few
TGTGCCAGCAGTCGACAGGGGTCTAGGACCGGGGAGCTGTTTTTT | CASSRQGSRTGELFF | TRBV6-1 | TRBD1 | TRBJ2-2 | many
TGTGCCAGCAGCTTAGCGGGTGTTCTAGCGGTTGCGAATGAGCAGTTCTTC | CASSLAGVLAVANEQFF | TRBV7-9 | TRBD2 | TRBJ2-1 | .
TGCGCCAGCAGCTTACTCTCTTCGGGGTTTAATTCACCCCTCCACTTT | CASSLLSSGFNSPLHF | TRBV5-1 | . | TRBJ1-6 | .
TGTGCCAGCAGTTTGGGGAGCGTCGGCAGGGAGCAGTACTTC | CASSLGSVGREQYF | TRBV28 | . | TRBJ2-7 | few
TGTGCCAGCAGATCGCTTTTTCGGGCCTCCTACGAGCAGTACTTC | CASRSLFRASYEQYF | TRBV12-3/TRBV12-4 | . | TRBJ2-7 | few
TGCGCCAGCAGCTTTGAACTTCTCAATTCACCCCTCCACTTT | CASSFELLNSPLHF | TRBV5-1 | . | TRBJ1-6 | many
TGTGCCAGCAGCTCGTACACCCAGGGGAAGCAGTTCTTC | CASSSYTQGKQFF | TRBV11-2 | . | TRBJ2-1 | few
TGTGCCAGCAGCCAAAGGTCTCCAACCGGGGAGCTGTTTTTT | CASSQRSPTGELFF | TRBV3-1 | . | TRBJ2-2 | few
TGTGCCACCAGCACGACTTACACCGGGGAGCTGTTTTTT | CATSTTYTGELFF | TRBV15 | . | TRBJ2-2 | few
TGTGCCAGCAGCTATTACAACAGGGAAAGCGAGCAGTTCTTC | CASSYYNRESEQFF | TRBV5-5 | . | TRBJ2-1 | .
TGCAGCGTTGAATTTGGACAGTATAGTGAAGCTTTCTTT | CSVEFGQYSEAFF | TRBV29-1 | . | TRBJ1-1 | few
TGCGCCAGCAGCAAGACGAGTGCGGGAGGGCCTGGTGAGACCCAGTACTTC | CASSKTSAGGPGETQYF | TRBV5-1 | TRBD2 | TRBJ2-5 | few
TGCAGCGTTGAGCCTGGATTGGCAGATACGCAGTATTTT | CSVEPGLADTQYF | TRBV29-1 | . | TRBJ2-3 | few
TGTGCCAGCAGCTCCGGGCTCCAAGGGGACGAGCAGTACTTC | CASSSGLQGDEQYF | TRBV7-2 | . | TRBJ2-7 | many
TGTGCCACCTCTATTTCATACGAGCAGTACTTC | CATSISYEQYF | TRBV27 | . | TRBJ2-7 | .
TGTGCCAGCAGCCGGACCCAAATGAACGCTGAAGCTTTCTTT | CASSRTQMNAEAFF | TRBV7-2 | . | TRBJ1-1 | few
TGTGCCAGCAGATTGCTTTCGGACGAGCAGTACTTC | CASRLLSDEQYF | TRBV2 | . | TRBJ2-7 | few
TGCAGTGCTAGCCCCGGGACAGGGGGAGAGACCCAGTACTTC | CSASPGTGGETQYF | TRBV20-1 | TRBD1 | TRBJ2-5 | .